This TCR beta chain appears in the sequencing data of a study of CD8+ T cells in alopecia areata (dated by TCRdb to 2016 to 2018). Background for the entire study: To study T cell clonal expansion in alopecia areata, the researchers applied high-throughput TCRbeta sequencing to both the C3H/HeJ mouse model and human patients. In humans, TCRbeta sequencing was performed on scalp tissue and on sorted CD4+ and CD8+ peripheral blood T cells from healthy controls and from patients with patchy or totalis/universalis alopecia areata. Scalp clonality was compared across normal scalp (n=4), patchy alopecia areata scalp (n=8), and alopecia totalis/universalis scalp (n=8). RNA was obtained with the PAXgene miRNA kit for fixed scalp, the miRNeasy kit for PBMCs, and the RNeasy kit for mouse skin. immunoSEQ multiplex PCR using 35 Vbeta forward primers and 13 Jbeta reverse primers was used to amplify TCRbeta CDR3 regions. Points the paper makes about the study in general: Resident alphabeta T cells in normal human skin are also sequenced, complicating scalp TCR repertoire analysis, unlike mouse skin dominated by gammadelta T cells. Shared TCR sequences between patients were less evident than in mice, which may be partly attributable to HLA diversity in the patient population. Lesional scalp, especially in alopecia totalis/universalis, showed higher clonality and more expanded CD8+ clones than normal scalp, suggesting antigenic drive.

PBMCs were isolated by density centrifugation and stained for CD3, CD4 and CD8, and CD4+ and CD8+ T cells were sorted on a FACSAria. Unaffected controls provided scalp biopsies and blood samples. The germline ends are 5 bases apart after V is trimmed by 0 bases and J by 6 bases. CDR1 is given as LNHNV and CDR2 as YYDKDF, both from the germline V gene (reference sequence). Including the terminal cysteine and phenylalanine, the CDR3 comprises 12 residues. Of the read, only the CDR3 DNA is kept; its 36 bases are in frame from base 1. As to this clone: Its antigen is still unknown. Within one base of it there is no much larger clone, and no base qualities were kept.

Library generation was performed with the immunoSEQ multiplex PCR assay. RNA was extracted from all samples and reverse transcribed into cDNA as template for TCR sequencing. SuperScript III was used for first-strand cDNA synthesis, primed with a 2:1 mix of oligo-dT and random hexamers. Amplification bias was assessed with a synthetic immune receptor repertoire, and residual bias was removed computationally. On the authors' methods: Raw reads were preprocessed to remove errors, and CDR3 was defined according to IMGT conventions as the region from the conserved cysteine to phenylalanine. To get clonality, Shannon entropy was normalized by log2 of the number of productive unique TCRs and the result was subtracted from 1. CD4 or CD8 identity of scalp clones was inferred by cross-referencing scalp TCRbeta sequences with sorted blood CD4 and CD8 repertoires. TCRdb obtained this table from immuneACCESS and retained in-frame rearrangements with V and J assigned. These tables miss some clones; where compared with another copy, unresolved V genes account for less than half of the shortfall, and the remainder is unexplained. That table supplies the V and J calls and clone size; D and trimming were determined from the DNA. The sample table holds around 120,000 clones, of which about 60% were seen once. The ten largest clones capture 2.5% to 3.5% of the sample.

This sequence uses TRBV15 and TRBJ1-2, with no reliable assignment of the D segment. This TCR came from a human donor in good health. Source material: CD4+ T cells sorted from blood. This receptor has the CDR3 CATSRDRNGYTF. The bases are TGTGCCACCAGCAGAGATCGGAATGGCTACACCTTC.